The sequence of this TCR beta chain was determined in a study of cytomegalovirus exposure and HLA in healthy donors (dated by TCRdb to the late 2010s). Some background on the complete study: An earlier analysis of several hundred of the donors reported 276 Gb of sequence data and roughly 120 million unique TCR beta sequences obtained from roughly 180 million T cells. Roughly 300 gigabases of sequencing data and around 80 million unique TCR sequences made up an early release that covered nearly 650 HLA-typed donors. Of the roughly 410 genotyped donors, 81% were placed in the genetic ancestry cluster associated with self-reported Caucasian donors. The study aimed to test whether signatures of past pathogen exposure could be identified by cataloging public T cell receptors. The T cell repertoires of around 670 subjects were profiled by immunosequencing and related to cytomegalovirus serostatus. Along with the approximately 700-subject first cohort, a separate validation cohort of 120 different subjects was used. The study combined high-throughput TCR immunosequencing, statistical association of individual TCRs with disease status, and machine learning to predict cytomegalovirus infection status. A later analysis re-analyzed previously published TCR beta repertoires from approximately 700 donors and added high-resolution HLA genotyping to study TCR occurrence patterns. In the later analysis, no new phenotypic data were used to find candidate immune exposures; instead, reliance was placed on TCR beta sequences and their occurrence across donors. An earlier analysis of some 500 of the donors used high-throughput TCR beta sequencing to judge whether each TCR beta V gene segment behaved as functional or pseudogenic. Alongside the repertoire data, information on donor age, sex, ethnicity and CMV serostatus was compiled. In a later genetic analysis, genome-wide SNP genotypes for about 55% of the roughly 700 donors were used, and that subset was treated as a discovery cohort. Every discovery cohort repertoire had been produced on one sequencing platform. Class I and class II HLA loci were covered by the typing at four-digit resolution. The number of donors typed differed by locus, with about 629-630 for A, B, C, DRB1 and DQB1, more than 500 for DQA1, 600 to 610 for DPA1, and around 450 for DPB1. Roughly five DR-DQ haplotypes were handled as single units for association and clustering because linkage in the cohort was strong. Across approximately 400 genotyped donors of the cohort, an average of about 250,000 unique TCR beta nucleotide sequences per donor were sequenced, and around 20% of those sequences were non-productive.

Points on this clone: Its antigen is unknown. No base quality information exists; no much larger clone differs at one position.

The cohort comprised 550 to 700 healthy bone marrow donors. Cohort members were all nominally healthy when sampled, although unrecorded immune exposures were likely present. The donor was CMV seronegative and belonged to the group of over 300 seronegative cohort members. Each donor provided a peripheral blood sample, and peripheral blood mononuclear cells were used for TCR beta sequencing. Genomic DNA was extracted from the blood cell samples with the Qiagen DNeasy Blood Extraction Kit. The full study reports these points: Roughly uniform sequencing depth across donors was assumed in presence/absence analyses, although this assumption may not hold. In a later analysis, most CMV-associated TCR beta chains were found to appear HLA-restricted, with HLA associations seemingly driven largely by CMV exposure. A later genetic analysis associated a missense DCLRE1C variant with V-gene and J-gene trimming of TCR beta chains, and an independent cohort replicated the association. CMV serostatus was the only immune exposure information available for the cohort. In a later analysis, the rate of TCR association differed among HLA loci, with DRB1 alleles having the most associated TCRs and HLA-C alleles having the fewest. In vitro tests confirmed that three of the cytomegalovirus-associated TCR beta chains recognize cytomegalovirus antigens. A later analysis reported that several top co-occurrence clusters appeared linked to parvovirus B19, influenza, CMV and Epstein-Barr virus. The authors suggested that the approach could potentially be extended to other disease states and immunological phenotypes. Cytomegalovirus status was reported to be diagnosed by the classifier with high specificity and sensitivity in both the original and validation cohorts. Strong co-occurrence of HLA alleles, especially DR and DQ, made assigning TCR associations to individual alleles difficult. This cohort had only TCR beta chains sequenced, and the lack of alpha or paired-chain data limited which features could be detected. Some IMGT-functional V segments, including TRBV6-2 and TRBV6-3, could not be distinguished by the 87-base-pair reads and were therefore excluded. Because HLA typing was unavailable for some donors at each locus, only the typed subset was used in association tests. Across donors, most TCR sequences were observed very rarely, whereas some public TCRs were present in many individuals. A total of fewer than 200 TCR beta chains were listed by the study as associated with cytomegalovirus. Linkage disequilibrium might explain the correlated functional status among segregating V segments, but an unknown experimental factor could not be excluded. Compared with the 666-donor mean, donors in an Asian-associated ancestry cluster had fewer N-insertions in productive TCRs, according to a later genetic analysis. An earlier analysis of around 540 of the donors showed that most TCR beta V segments appeared in productive rearrangements either about 87% or about 30% of the time, which broadly matched IMGT annotations. A further reported finding was that TCR beta sequences accurately predicted the HLA-A and HLA-B alleles for most subjects in the first cohort. The sequencing pipeline was judged likely to have produced a cluster of highly shared sequence variants as a technical artifact. Compared with equally common non-associated chains, HLA-associated TCR beta chains in a later analysis were more clonally expanded and had lower generation probabilities. Because counts were too low, seventeen rarely observed V segments, including chromosome 9 orphons, were excluded from the earlier analysis of 587 of the donors. At a false discovery rate of 0.05, a later analysis linked under 20,000 TCR beta sequences to specific HLA alleles.

Library prep was done by the immunoSEQ multiplex PCR assay. For the multiplex PCR, a mixture combining 60 forward primers for TCR Vbeta segments and 13 reverse primers for TCR Jbeta segments was used. The CDR3 region of rearranged TCR beta genes was amplified from genomic DNA by a multiplex PCR assay. On the Illumina HiSeq System, the amplified TCR beta libraries were sequenced as 87-base-pair reads. In the paper's pipeline: In a later analysis, some 80 million unique TCR beta chains were counted across the approximately 640 repertoires, and about 9.9 million of these chains were shared by at least two donors. Raw reads were error-corrected and collapsed into unique sequences with a nearest-neighbor algorithm that merged closely related sequences to remove PCR and sequencing errors. Alignment of CDR3 sequences to IMGT reference sequences was used to assign V, D and J gene segments. For a sequence to be retained, a match of at least six nucleotides was required to both a V gene segment and a J gene segment. A rearrangement was called productive if the CDR3 had no stop codons and remained in frame with V and J, and every other rearrangement was called non-productive. Following IMGT convention, CDR3 was defined as the stretch from the second conserved V-encoded cysteine up to the conserved J-encoded phenylalanine. The earlier analysis of some 540 of the donors excluded any sequence lacking an unambiguous match to a single V gene segment. In an earlier analysis of 450 to 700 of the donors, V segments were called functional above 56.7% productive rearrangements and were called segregating when the between-donor standard deviation exceeded 5%. A statistical classification framework was developed to diagnose cytomegalovirus status using the catalog of TCR beta chain sequences. A later analysis assigned V and J genes by comparing TCR nucleotide sequences with IMGT/GENE-DB human TR gene sequences. Using the TCRdist pipeline, a later analysis assigned CDR3 sequences along with most-parsimonious VDJ recombination scenarios. In a later analysis, every TCR beta chain was defined by the combination of its CDR3 amino acid sequence and its V-gene family, and reads without a unique V-gene family were dropped. As a way to deal with suspected cross-contamination and a sequencing artifact, a later analysis dropped over 550 nucleotide sequences that were highly shared and had low generation probability. In a later analysis, a clonal expansion index was calculated for each public chain from normalized within-repertoire ranks of inferred template counts. In a later analysis, generation probabilities were computed with a VDJ recombination model fitted to out-of-frame rearrangements, and the resulting probabilities were checked against IGoR. In a later analysis, hypergeometric tests were used to score TCR-TCR, TCR-HLA and TCR-CMV co-occurrence, with a repertoire-size bias correction applied to TCR pairs. False discovery rates were estimated in a later analysis by permuting HLA or CMV assignments 20 times. A later analysis grouped co-occurring TCRs with DBSCAN, adding TCRdist sequence similarity when clustering within HLA-allele-positive subsets. Repertoires with fewer than 30,000 or more than 120,000 public chains, plus five repertoires with anomalous nucleotide sharing, were excluded from co-occurrence clustering. The clones in this table, taken by TCRdb from immuneACCESS, are in-frame only. Not every clone is retained; where verified, under half of the shortfall comes from an unresolved V gene, and the cause of the rest is unknown. The DNA gave D and trimming, while V, J and clone size come from that table. The sample records approximately 120,000 clones, approximately 80% of which are singletons. 3.6% of the sample rests with the top ten.

CDR1 MNHEY and CDR2 SVGAGI were looked up in the germline V gene. The CDR3 has 15 amino acids, counting the end cysteine and phenylalanine. The only DNA kept is the CDR3, 45 bases in frame from the first base. After removal of 5 bases from V and 5 bases from J, the junction retains 6 bases not matched to a gene. The sample consisted of PBMCs. The V and J genes are TRBV6-5 and TRBJ1-4; TRBD1 fits 9 bases in the junction. The source of this sequence is a man in his forties in good health and CMV-seronegative. The DNA reads TGTGCCAGCAGTAAAGGGACAGGGAAGAATGAAAAACTGTTTTTT. Its protein product is CASSKGTGKNEKLFF.